This TCR beta chain derives from a study of cytomegalovirus exposure and HLA in healthy donors. In the study overall: It was reported in a later analysis that the same platform had been used for the 120 or so validation repertoires as for the 666 first-cohort repertoires.

CDR1 is SGHVS, CDR2 FNYEAQ, per germline. V gave up 2 bases and J gave up 6 bases, with 10 bases separating them. The CDR3 runs 13 residues. Libraries were prepared by immunoSEQ multiplex PCR; TCRdb keeps only in-frame clonotypes and omits some of them. The sample includes under 200,000 clones, around nine tenths of them seen just once. Study-wide results and limits: Most sequenced TCRs were rare (though some public TCRs occurred in many donors). In vitro testing confirmed a few CMV-associated chains as specific for CMV antigens. Subsequent analysis of the approximately 110 validation repertoires found a tendency for first-cohort TCR clusters to co-occur.

Notes on this clone: What it recognizes is unknown.

This TCR was sampled from a woman under 30 in good health and CMV-seronegative. This chain uses TRBV7-6 with TRBJ1-2, with unresolved D. Sequenced input: PBMCs. For the CDR3, the DNA is TGTGCCAGCAGCTTACGAGGGCTGGATGGCTACACCTTC. It codes for CASSLRGLDGYTF. The whole variable domain, remainder taken from reference TRBV7-6 and TRBJ1-2, is GAGVSQSPRYKVTKRGQDVALRCDPISGHVSLYWYRQALGQGPEFLTYFNYEAQQDKSGLPNDRFSAERPEGSISTLTIQRTEQRDSAMYRCASSLRGLDGYTFGSGTRLTVV.